The following is a T cell receptor (beta chain) sequence with its context. Its antigen remains unidentified. Treatment in this sample: 15 to 20 received Ad26.COV2.S at low or high dose, single or two shots; about 5 received placebo; per-sample allocation not given. Day 63 after the first vaccine or placebo injection was the time point for sampling. An adult aged 18-55 years in Boston served as the donor. This sample stems from a study of Ad26.COV2.S vaccination and SARS-CoV-2 variants. Study overall: Intramuscular Ad26.COV2.S at 5x10^10 or 1x10^11 viral particles.

Notes on the study in general: Ad26.COV2.S recipients had broader spike-specific TCRs (P = 0.0014).

Assay: immunoSEQ multiplex PCR; the TCRdb copy retains only in-frame clones and omits some. Of some 290,000 clones listed, over 80% are singletons. The sequence was obtained from a person aged 18 to 59 who received the Ad26.COV2.S COVID-19 vaccine or a placebo. This material consisted of peripheral blood, taken in a trial of Ad26.COV2.S vaccine versus placebo.

CDR3 in DNA: TGTGCCACCAGTGATGACAGATTAGCCAAAAACATTCAGTACTTC. This gives the protein CATSDDRLAKNIQYF. The V call is TRBV24-1, the J call TRBJ2-4; D may be TRBD1 (5 bases). The ends were cut back, 3 bases at V and 0 bases at J, with 8 bases in the middle. CDR1 is KGHDR, CDR2 SFDVKD, per germline. The CDR3 is 15 residues long.